This T cell receptor beta chain was retrieved from a study of T cells after yellow fever vaccination (dated by TCRdb to between 2019 and 2020). For the wider study: Libraries from fractions with low cell numbers were prepared with the SMART-Seq v4 Ultra Low Input RNA kit. Bulk TCR alpha and beta repertoires were sequenced longitudinally to track T-cell clones before and after primary and booster YFV17D yellow fever vaccination. Two healthy male donors, one aged 18 to 30 and one aged 30 to 39 years, made up the cohort. Blood was collected at multiple timepoints before and after primary and secondary immunization, and bulk PBMC replicates and cell subsets were isolated.

Many counts were recorded for this clonotype. No antigen is known for it. One base away there is no much larger clone; base qualities are not given. Sequenced on an Illumina NovaSeq 6000. TCR cDNA was synthesized by 5'RACE template switching, through which a universal primer site and unique molecular identifiers were introduced. cDNA synthesis was primed from both the TCR alpha and TCR beta constant segments. Library amplification involved two PCR steps, and the second step added sample barcodes and sequencing adapters. Sequencing of libraries was done on Illumina HiSeq 2500 (2x100 bp) or NovaSeq (2x150 bp). In the original analysis: MIGEC was used to demultiplex reads and collapse the reads into UMI consensus sequences, and MiXCR was used for V(D)J alignment. Using edgeR on replicate PBMC samples, clonotypes were called vaccine-responding if FDR was below 0.01 and the log2 fold change was above 5 up to day 15. Each bulk clonotype received a CD4 or CD8 identity based on whether the sequenced CD4 or CD8 repertoire contained that clonotype at higher abundance. Starting from the raw public reads, TCRdb applied fastp trimming at Q25, assembled clones with MiXCR and retained in-frame beta chains. Each record represents a unique CDR3 protein, reported with the most common genes and DNA among its rows. The V and J calls come from TCRdb's annotation, not from the publication. This sample holds 250,000 to 300,000 distinct CDR3 sequences; over 4.5% were observed only once. Less than 3.5% of the sample lies in the top ten.

V loses 1 base at its end and J loses 4 bases; junction bases beyond the gene matches: 3. Measured from the cysteine to the phenylalanine, the CDR3 is 15 residues long. The CDR3 DNA has 45 bases and is translated from base 1. The germline V gene sets CDR1 to SGHDT and CDR2 to YYEEEE. Broad study findings and their caveats: The secondary T-cell response was found to be weaker but faster than the primary response, with a peak reached on day 5 rather than on day 15. A small fraction of clonotypes appeared in both the CD4 and CD8 compartments, likely as a result of convergent recombination. Because abundant contaminating clonotypes from the bulk population could be contained in FACS-sorted repertoires, computational filtering was required. Most clones expanded after primary vaccination (almost 97% of CD4 and 80% to 90% of CD8) were re-detected after the booster, suggesting that broad memory maintenance occurred. Because the study included only two donors, the extent to which the findings can be generalized is limited.

What the treatment or condition label conveys for this sample: live attenuated yellow fever vaccine strain. PBMCs were isolated from peripheral blood using a standard Ficoll-Paque protocol. Dynabeads CD4 and CD8 positive selection kits were used to isolate CD4 and CD8 T-cell fractions. TriZol was used to extract RNA from bulk PBMCs, CD4 and CD8 fractions, and dextramer-positive and dextramer-negative fractions. Specimen: CD4+ T cells sorted from PBMCs, collected on the day of the yellow fever booster vaccination. This receptor chain uses TRBV5-6 and TRBJ2-2, and TRBD2 matches 8 of the central bases. This sequence was found in a man aged 18 to 29 who received the YFV17D yellow fever vaccine. CDR3 sequence: CASSLPGTSTGELFF. The sequence in DNA is TGTGCCAGCAGCTTGCCTGGGACTAGCACCGGGGAGCTGTTTTTT.